This is a list of T cell receptor beta chains from one sample in a study of T cells expressing NK-cell markers. TCRdb reanalyzed the 5' RACE reads, giving one entry per CDR3 protein sequence and no DNA. Its listing shows about 190,000 distinct CDR3 sequences. Sequenced input: blood T cells: a sorted CD56 or NKG2C T cell subset, CD4+ or CD8+ T cells, or bulk PBMC T cells (not recorded which). These receptors all stem from a man aged 18-75 years in good health. CDR3s include the opening cysteine and the closing phenylalanine or tryptophan.

>TRBV6-5|TRBJ1-2
CASSYSGREGYTF
>TRBV2|TRBJ1-1
CASRPGGNTEAFF
>TRBV3-1|TRBJ1-1
CASSQDLLTAQGTEAFF
>TRBV12-3/TRBV12-4|TRBJ1-1
CASSPPTGANTEAFF
>TRBV15|TRBJ2-1
CATSSGTGGLRYNEQFF
>TRBV6-2/TRBV6-3|TRBJ2-1
CATFSSGGDNEQFF
>TRBV29-1|TRBJ2-1
CSVGRQGYRYDEQFF
>TRBV6-2/TRBV6-3|TRBJ2-1
CASSPVAGGYNEQFF
>TRBV7-6|TRBJ2-3
CASGLAGEADTQYF
>TRBV7-9|TRBJ1-4
CASSATGTNEKLFF
>TRBV19|TRBJ2-2
CASSAAIGELFF
>TRBV12-3/TRBV12-4|TRBJ2-4
CASSLTILKNIQYF
>TRBV5-1|TRBJ1-5
CASTPEDSSNQPQHF
>TRBV11-2|TRBJ1-6
CASSSETMGYNSPLHF
>TRBV20-1|TRBJ2-3
CSADGLAGGSSTDTQYF
>TRBV20-1|TRBJ2-1
CSASDGSSYNEQFF
>TRBV6-6|TRBJ1-1
CASLMTDVGAFF
>TRBV6-1|TRBJ1-5
CASSGGNGQPQHF
>TRBV25-1|TRBJ2-5
CASSESDWQETQYF
>TRBV5-1|TRBJ1-5
CASSPRGPQGVFMQPQHF
>TRBV14|TRBJ1-6
CASSLRTFSYNSPLHF
>TRBV19|TRBJ2-7
CASSIIHRDYEQYF
>TRBV27|TRBJ1-6
CASSQDRGENSPLHF
>TRBV5-4|TRBJ2-3
CASSLGTGEDTQYF
>TRBV29-1|TRBJ2-5
CSVWLAGYQETQYF
>TRBV19|TRBJ2-7
CASTPTGTGFFEQYF
>TRBV6-1|TRBJ2-7
CASSHLPNFGEYEQYF
>TRBV6-1|TRBJ2-3
CASSQPSGWRGDTQYF
>TRBV4-2|TRBJ2-7
CASSQRRGDGYEQYF
>TRBV7-9|TRBJ2-2
CASTLPSGTGVAGELFF
>TRBV2|TRBJ2-7
CASSERQGGLLSYEQYF
>TRBV7-9|TRBJ2-5
CASSSRTSGGETQYF
>TRBV11-2|TRBJ2-1
CASSLDSPVGGFSYNEQFF
>TRBV2|TRBJ2-3
CASRGLAGASTDTQYF
>TRBV6-2/TRBV6-3|TRBJ2-7
CASSYFETGGAEQYF
>TRBV5-6|TRBJ1-6
CASSATGYNSPLHF
>TRBV19|TRBJ1-1
CARTLGQSPVDGDTEAFF
>TRBV11-2|TRBJ2-1
CASSLEPDRVYNEQFF
>TRBV10-2|TRBJ2-1
CASSVGLPSYNEQFF
>TRBV24-1|TRBJ2-3
CATSDEETRPMGTDTQYF
>TRBV12-3/TRBV12-4|TRBJ1-2
CASSLSDRVRYGYTF
>TRBV4-2|TRBJ1-2
CASSQQGLFGYTF
>TRBV20-1|TRBJ1-1
CSANKQGAVTEAFF
>TRBV6-5|TRBJ2-2
CASSYSTGGGPGELFF
>TRBV28|TRBJ2-5
CASSNTFGAQETQYF
>TRBV11-2|TRBJ1-1
CASSFSRSPDTEAFF
>TRBV28|TRBJ2-7
CASSFFGSAYEQYF
>TRBV5-1|TRBJ1-1
CASNDNRNTEAFF
>TRBV24-1|TRBJ2-1
CATSDSVRDNEQFF
>TRBV27|TRBJ2-7
CASRALGEHEQYF
>TRBV19|TRBJ1-5
CASSIDSRTNQPQHF
>TRBV25-1|TRBJ2-5
CASGPGGGETQYF
>TRBV6-1|TRBJ2-7
CASSELSTGRIEDF
>TRBV20-1|TRBJ1-1
CSARAEREAFF